The clone carrying this T cell receptor (beta chain) ranks as medium-sized. The antigen remains unidentified. Study outcomes and limitations: Under 2.1% of tumor Treg sequences matched blood Tregs or memory cells. Tumor-infiltrating Treg TCR alpha and beta sequences overlapped most with tumor naive CD4+ T cells, then blood naive.

Trimming took off 4 bases at V and 8 bases at J, with 14 bases between the two ends. The CDR3 covers 13 residues. Adaptor-ligated barcode primers were used to amplify TRBV12-4/TRBJ1-2 clonotypes. TCRdb re-analysed the multiplex PCR reads in MiXCR, keeping a single row per CDR3 protein. This sample has roughly 2,900 distinct CDR3 sequences, with under 5% found just once. This TCR came from a female donor with breast cancer. J is TRBJ1-2 and V is TRBV12-3 or TRBV12-4; TRBD1 might be the D (5 bases). Sample: naive CD4+ T cells sorted from blood. Documented subset: naive CD4+ T cells, CD4+CD45RA+CD25-. The CDR3 is CASSWDVSGGYTF. Written as DNA, the CDR3 is TGTGCCAGCAGTTGGGACGTGAGTGGCGGCTACACCTTC.